This note documents a single TCR beta chain sequence. Its antigen is not known. This CDR3 has 13 residues. Germline assignment: CDR1 SNHLY and CDR2 FYNNEI. Trimming at V came to 11 bases and at J to 6 bases, leaving 7 bases not matched to a gene. Sequencing was performed with immunoSEQ multiplex PCR; in TCRdb, only in-frame clones are kept and a portion is missing. The table has about 20,000 clones, 65% to 85% seen once. These data are taken from a study of CD4 T cells in relation to SARS-CoV-2 and coronaviruses. CD4+ T cells from unexposed donors were obtained before the COVID-19 pandemic (2011-2018). CD4+ T cells were isolated from the cells after about 11 days of culture. On days 3 and 7, cultures got half fresh IL-2 medium.

This sequence originates from a human donor in good health. Sequencing used CD4+ T cells from PBMCs, cultured in vitro. The J gene is TRBJ2-1, the V gene TRBV2; 10 bases are shared with TRBD1. The CDR3 DNA is TGTGCCGGGACAGGGGAGTATCTCAATGAGCAGTTCTTC. Protein product: CAGTGEYLNEQFF. Supplemented by reference TRBV2 and TRBJ2-1, the full variable domain reads EPEVTQTPSHQVTQMGQEVILRCVPISNHLYFYWYRQILGQKVEFLVSFYNNEISEKSEIFDDQFSVERPDGSNFTLKIRSTKLEDSAMYFCAGTGEYLNEQFFGPGTRLTVL.